The rows below give T cell receptor beta chains drawn from one sample of a study of cytomegalovirus exposure and HLA in healthy donors. Generated by immunoSEQ multiplex PCR, the TCRdb table keeps only in-frame clones and is missing some. This sample has about 150,000 clones, with 79% found just once. Sequencing input: PBMCs. These receptors were taken from a man aged 45-65 years in good health and CMV-seropositive. Both conserved end residues are part of each CDR3. A D gene is named only where the DNA matches it firmly. The listing skips clone size in some rows; elsewhere it reads once, few, many or a size class.

clone size,CDR3 length,J gene,D gene,V gene,CDR3 protein,CDR3 DNA
-,20,TRBJ2-6,TRBD1,TRBV27,CASRTYRPQGISSGANVLTF,TGTGCCAGCAGAACTTACCGACCACAGGGGATCTCCTCTGGGGCCAACGTCCTGACTTTC
once,14,TRBJ2-5,-,TRBV11-1,CASSLVRTSETQYF,TGTGCCAGCAGCTTAGTCAGGACTTCGGAGACCCAGTACTTC
-,13,TRBJ2-7,TRBD2,TRBV7-9,CASSQAGGYEQYF,TGTGCCAGCAGTCAAGCGGGAGGCTACGAGCAGTACTTC
-,15,TRBJ2-7,TRBD1,TRBV5-1,CASSYGQGAPYEQYF,TGCGCCAGCAGCTACGGACAGGGGGCACCCTACGAGCAGTACTTC
-,16,TRBJ2-1,-,TRBV7-9,CSSSFQVRSSYNEQFF,TGTTCCAGCAGCTTTCAAGTGCGAAGCTCCTACAATGAGCAGTTCTTC
-,14,TRBJ1-5,-,TRBV2,CASSDITDNQPQHF,TGTGCCAGCAGTGATATCACAGACAATCAGCCCCAGCATTTT
-,17,TRBJ2-3,-,TRBV25-1,CASSDIGLPTSTDAQYF,TGTGCCAGCAGTGATATCGGGCTTCCCACTAGCACAGATGCGCAGTATTTT
-,16,TRBJ2-2,-,TRBV30,CAWSVLLIPYTGELFF,TGTGCCTGGAGTGTACTGTTAATCCCTTACACCGGGGAGCTGTTTTTT
-,14,TRBJ2-7,TRBD1,TRBV5-1,CASSLPTGDSEQYF,TGCGCCAGCAGCTTACCGACAGGGGACTCCGAGCAGTACTTC
-,14,TRBJ2-5,TRBD2,TRBV10-1,CASARGGSEETQYF,TGCGCCAGCGCTCGCGGCGGGAGCGAGGAGACCCAGTACTTC
-,14,TRBJ1-2,-,TRBV5-1,CASSLDNGEVGYTF,TGCGCCAGCAGCTTGGATAACGGTGAGGTCGGCTACACCTTC
-,16,TRBJ2-2,TRBD1,TRBV5-4,CASRPAGQGGAGELLF,TGTGCCAGCAGGCCCGCGGGACAGGGAGGGGCCGGGGAGCTGCTTTTT
-,15,TRBJ2-5,TRBD2,TRBV28,CASSFSGRAIQTQYF,TGTGCCAGCAGTTTTAGCGGGAGGGCCATACAGACCCAGTACTTC
-,14,TRBJ2-1,-,TRBV6-1,CASNMDWGYNEQFF,TGTGCCAGCAATATGGACTGGGGCTACAATGAGCAGTTCTTC
-,13,TRBJ2-5,-,TRBV11-2,CASSFRGWETQYF,TGTGCCAGCAGCTTTCGGGGTTGGGAGACCCAGTACTTC
once,15,TRBJ1-5,-,TRBV27,CASSLSSGGYQPQHF,TGTGCCAGCAGTTTATCGTCGGGGGGCTATCAGCCCCAGCATTTT
-,16,TRBJ2-2,TRBD2,TRBV5-5,CASIPVGGGYAGELFF,TGTGCCAGCATCCCCGTGGGGGGGGGTTATGCCGGGGAGCTGTTTTTT
-,17,TRBJ1-2,-,TRBV11-3,CASSLKQGPFSNYGYTF,TGTGCCAGCAGCTTAAAACAGGGCCCGTTCTCTAACTATGGCTACACCTTC
once,15,TRBJ2-5,TRBD1,TRBV5-1,CASSAEQGARETQYF,TGCGCCAGCAGCGCCGAACAGGGGGCGAGGGAGACCCAGTACTTC
-,14,TRBJ1-5,-,TRBV18,CASSLQGVDQPQHF,TGTGCCAGCTCACTGCAGGGTGTGGATCAGCCCCAGCATTTT
-,13,TRBJ2-5,-,TRBV19,CASSDQGQETQYF,TGTGCCAGTAGCGACCAGGGACAAGAGACCCAGTACTTC
-,15,TRBJ2-1,-,TRBV4-1,CASSQDPGVDNEQFF,TGCGCCAGCAGCCAAGATCCGGGGGTTGACAATGAGCAGTTCTTC
-,15,TRBJ2-1,TRBD2,TRBV4-1,CASSQGHSGKNEQFF,TGCGCCAGCAGCCAAGGGCATAGCGGGAAAAATGAGCAGTTCTTC
-,15,TRBJ2-1,TRBD2,TRBV5-1,CASSTGTSGRSEQFF,TGCGCCAGCAGCACAGGGACTAGCGGGAGATCTGAGCAGTTCTTC
-,18,TRBJ2-1,TRBD2,TRBV27,CASSFLPPGTRGYNEQFF,TGTGCCAGCAGTTTTCTACCGCCCGGGACTAGGGGGTACAATGAGCAGTTCTTC
-,14,TRBJ2-4,-,TRBV19,CASRDRGAKNIQYF,TGTGCCAGTAGGGATAGGGGAGCCAAAAACATTCAGTACTTC
few,15,TRBJ2-1,TRBD2,TRBV18,CASSRGLADYNEQFF,TGTGCCAGCTCACGAGGACTAGCGGATTACAATGAGCAGTTCTTC
-,14,TRBJ2-7,TRBD1,TRBV10-1,CASSDRTGSYEQYF,TGCGCCAGCAGTGACCGGACAGGTTCCTACGAGCAGTACTTC
-,18,TRBJ1-6,-,TRBV5-1,CASSLGRERPRMDSPLHF,TGCGCCAGCAGCTTGGGTCGGGAGCGCCCTAGGATGGATTCACCCCTCCACTTT
-,15,TRBJ2-7,TRBD1,TRBV6-1,CASSEAGTGRYEQYF,TGTGCCAGCAGTGAAGCCGGGACAGGGAGATACGAGCAGTACTTC
-,14,TRBJ1-2,TRBD1,TRBV5-5,CASSLAGQGLSYTF,TGTGCCAGCAGCTTGGCGGGACAGGGTCTGAGCTACACCTTC
-,10,TRBJ1-1,-,TRBV7-9,CSSSLGAAFF,TGTTCCAGCAGCTTAGGGGCGGCTTTCTTT
-,14,TRBJ2-1,-,TRBV7-9,CASSSLGLHNEQFF,TGTGCCAGCAGCTCGCTAGGCTTACACAATGAGCAGTTCTTC
-,14,TRBJ2-7,TRBD1,TRBV19,CASSPGTGTYEQYF,TGTGCCAGTAGTCCCGGGACAGGAACCTACGAGCAGTACTTC
-,14,TRBJ1-5,TRBD1,TRBV28,CASSSGTGRVTQHF,TGTGCCAGCAGTTCTGGGACAGGGCGAGTAACCCAGCATTTT
-,17,TRBJ1-2,-,TRBV19,CASSSGPQGTRIYGYTF,TGTGCCAGTAGTTCCGGACCTCAGGGGACGAGGATCTATGGCTACACCTTC
few,15,TRBJ2-3,TRBD2,TRBV5-1,CASSLGTSGIDTQYF,TGCGCCAGCAGCTTAGGGACTAGCGGGATAGATACGCAGTATTTT
-,14,TRBJ2-7,TRBD1,TRBV6-5,CASRLRTGGTEQYF,TGTGCCAGCAGGCTCAGGACAGGGGGCACCGAGCAGTACTTC
-,14,TRBJ2-5,-,TRBV4-1,CASSQGPGAETQYF,TGCGCCAGCAGCCAAGGCCCCGGTGCAGAGACCCAGTACTTC
-,15,TRBJ2-1,TRBD1,TRBV11-2,CASSGVQGAAGGQFF,TGTGCCAGCAGCGGAGTACAGGGGGCGGCGGGTGGGCAGTTCTTC
-,16,TRBJ2-5,TRBD2,TRBV5-4,CASRSGTSGIQETQYF,TGTGCCAGCAGATCCGGGACTAGCGGAATCCAAGAGACCCAGTACTTC
-,14,TRBJ2-7,TRBD1,TRBV15,CATSRGRQGEEQYF,TGTGCCACCAGCAGAGGTCGGCAGGGGGAAGAGCAGTACTTC
-,16,TRBJ2-3,TRBD2,TRBV5-1,CASSSKAGGPTDTQYF,TGCGCCAGCAGCTCGAAAGCGGGAGGACCTACAGATACGCAGTATTTT
-,16,TRBJ2-7,TRBD2,TRBV27,CASSLKGGRPSYEQYF,TGTGCCAGCAGTTTAAAGGGCGGGAGGCCTTCCTACGAGCAGTACTTC
-,15,TRBJ1-1,-,TRBV6-5,CASSSPAGGNTEAFF,TGTGCCAGCAGTTCCCCGGCGGGGGGGAACACTGAAGCTTTCTTT
-,15,TRBJ2-5,TRBD1,TRBV30,CAWRIGRDREETQYF,TGTGCCTGGAGGATCGGCCGGGACAGAGAAGAGACCCAGTACTTC
once,16,TRBJ2-3,TRBD1,TRBV28,CASSSMDRGYTDTQYF,TGTGCCAGCAGTTCAATGGACAGGGGGTACACAGATACGCAGTATTTT
once,12,TRBJ2-7,TRBD1,TRBV29-1,CSGLDRDYEQYF,TGCAGCGGACTGGACAGGGACTACGAGCAGTACTTC
-,16,TRBJ2-1,-,TRBV28,CASSKATGSSYNEQFF,TGTGCCAGCAGTAAGGCGACTGGGAGCTCCTACAATGAGCAGTTCTTC
-,15,TRBJ2-7,TRBD2,TRBV6-5,CASRSIAGLSYEQYF,TGTGCCAGCAGGTCAATAGCGGGACTGTCCTACGAGCAGTACTTC
-,15,TRBJ2-1,TRBD2,TRBV6-1,CASSGSGRAHNEQFF,TGTGCCAGCAGTGGTAGCGGGAGGGCCCACAATGAGCAGTTCTTC
-,16,TRBJ2-3,-,TRBV27,CASSLSGHVSTDTQYF,TGTGCCAGCAGTTTATCCGGTCACGTTAGCACAGATACGCAGTATTTT
-,15,TRBJ1-5,TRBD1,TRBV5-1,CASSLTPGGRQPQHF,TGCGCCAGCAGTCTCACCCCAGGGGGCAGGCAGCCCCAGCATTTT
-,15,TRBJ2-5,TRBD1,TRBV19,CASSTLGTAQETQYF,TGTGCCAGTAGTACCTTGGGGACAGCACAAGAGACCCAGTACTTC
-,14,TRBJ2-7,TRBD1,TRBV19,CASSSWTGVSEQYF,TGTGCCAGTAGTAGCTGGACAGGGGTGAGCGAGCAGTACTTC
-,16,TRBJ2-3,TRBD1,TRBV5-6,CASSARTGGWTDMQYF,TGTGCCAGCAGCGCCCGGACAGGGGGCTGGACAGATATGCAGTATTTT
-,14,TRBJ2-5,TRBD1,TRBV6-5,CASNTPGQGKTQYF,TGTGCCAGCAACACCCCGGGACAGGGGAAGACCCAGTACTTC
-,14,TRBJ2-3,-,TRBV29-1,CSVLGQFSTDTQYF,TGCAGCGTGCTTGGACAGTTTAGCACAGATACGCAGTATTTT
once,13,TRBJ2-5,-,TRBV28,CASSSFHQETQYF,TGTGCCAGCAGTAGCTTCCACCAAGAGACCCAGTACTTC
-,12,TRBJ1-4,-,TRBV2,CASRLRGEKLFF,TGTGCCAGCAGACTCCGAGGTGAAAAACTGTTTTTT